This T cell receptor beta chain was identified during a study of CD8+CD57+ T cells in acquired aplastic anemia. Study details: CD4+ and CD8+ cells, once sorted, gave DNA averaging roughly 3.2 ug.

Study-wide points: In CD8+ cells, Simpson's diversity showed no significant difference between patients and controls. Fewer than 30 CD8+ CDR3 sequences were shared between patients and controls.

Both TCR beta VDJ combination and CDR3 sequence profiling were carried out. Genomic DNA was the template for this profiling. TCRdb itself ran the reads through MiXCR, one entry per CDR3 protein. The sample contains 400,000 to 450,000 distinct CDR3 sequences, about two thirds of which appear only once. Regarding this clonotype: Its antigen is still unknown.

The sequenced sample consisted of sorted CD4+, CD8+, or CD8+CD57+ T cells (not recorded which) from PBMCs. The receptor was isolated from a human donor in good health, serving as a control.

The CDR3 nucleotides are TGCAGCGTAGAGAGGGGTCCCATGATGCAGTATTTT. It encodes CSVERGPMMQYF. This chain connects TRBV29-1 to TRBJ2-3; D may match TRBD1 or TRBD2 (5 bases each). Trimming took 6 bases from V and 11 from J, leaving 18 bases between them. The CDR3 runs 12 residues. Per the germline V gene, CDR1 is SQVTM and CDR2 is ANQGSEA.